Detailed here is one T cell receptor (beta chain). What it binds is unknown. These data are taken from a study of T-cell memory formation after mild COVID-19. Amplification by 5'RACE using constant-segment primers produced TCR alpha and TCR beta cDNA libraries that carried sample barcodes and UMIs. A single record per CDR3 protein comes from TCRdb applying MiXCR to the 5' RACE reads. Here the sample spans almost 550,000 distinct CDR3 sequences, roughly 20% being singletons. Study conclusions and caveats: A balance of CD4 and CD8 characterized clones contracting day 15 to 85, whereas later expanders leaned CD4+. Chiefly within CM and EM were the contracting CD4+ clones; CD8+ ones were within EMRA.

What was sequenced was PBMCs or a T cell subset sorted from them (not recorded which). This clonotype was obtained from an adult woman who had mild COVID-19 (a few samples of this study predate the infection). Cell type and time point are not known.

The CDR3 loop is CASSLGPVGSSYADTQYF. As DNA, the CDR3 is TGTGCCAGCAGCTTAGGCCCGGTTGGGAGTTCTTATGCAGATACGCAGTATTTT. This chain joins TRBV7-2 and TRBJ2-3; tentative D call: TRBD2 (5 bases). The V and J ends lost 1 base and 4 bases respectively, with 21 bases between them. Germline CDR1 is SGHTA and CDR2 is FQGNSA. The CDR3 sequence is 18 residues long.